Reported below is one T cell receptor beta chain. What it recognizes is unknown. The data derive from a study of cytomegalovirus exposure and HLA in healthy donors. Study-level findings and limits: Most TCR sequences showed up rarely, but some public TCRs showed up in many donors. V segments that were indistinguishable, TRBV6-2 and TRBV6-3 among them, were omitted from analysis. With later analysis, a missense DCLRE1C variant became linked to TCR beta V- and J-gene trimming.

V was cut by 0 bases and J by 1 base, with 7 bases left in between. Germline values: CDR1 MGHDK, CDR2 SYGVNS. The CDR3 length is 16 residues. Healthy bone marrow donors supplied every sample. PCR involved 60 Vbeta and 13 Jbeta primers. This table comes from immunoSEQ multiplex PCR, and its TCRdb copy is limited to in-frame clones, with some not included. The clone table shows over 100,000 clones, with the ten largest holding around 7%. The receptor's source is a man aged 40-50 years in good health and CMV-seropositive. The chain uses TRBV25-1 and TRBJ2-6; weak D call: TRBD1 (5 bases). Material: PBMCs. CDR3 nucleotides: TGTGCCAGCAGTGAATATAGGGGATCTGGGGCCAACGTCCTGACTTTC. It yields the protein CASSEYRGSGANVLTF.